The 25 T cell receptor beta chains listed next were all sequenced from one sample in a study of shared clonotypes between healthy human individuals. Some clones are missing from TCRdb's copy, which holds only in-frame ones; the method was immunoSEQ multiplex PCR. The sample has hundreds of thousands of clones, about 70% seen once. Sequenced sample: memory CD4+ T cells sorted from blood. The subset was: CD45RA-negative fraction. These receptors were collected from a young man in good health.

The V and J genes are TRBV7-3 and TRBJ2-1; the match to TRBD2 covers 13 bases. Germline trimming cut 5 bases from V and 8 bases from J; bases unmatched to any gene: 6. Germline V gene lookup returns CDR1 SGHTA and CDR2 FQGTGA. CDR3 length equals 15 residues. Here the CDR3 DNA reads TGTGCCAGCAGCCCGGGACTAGCGGGATTCTATGAGCAGTTCTTC. Its protein product is CASSPGLAGFYEQFF.

The chain links TRBV5-1 to TRBJ1-1, with D possibly TRBD1 on 5 matching bases. With 0 bases removed from V and 6 bases from J, the gap between germline ends came to 15 bases. This CDR3 region has 15 residues. Germline V gene lookup returns CDR1 SGHRS and CDR2 YFSETQ. The CDR3: CASSLDRTVLSEAFF. The CDR3 coding sequence is TGCGCCAGCAGCTTGGACAGGACTGTACTCTCTGAAGCTTTCTTT.

The genes are TRBV11-2 and TRBJ1-3, with D possibly being TRBD1 (5 bases). V gave up 5 bases and J gave up 0 bases, with 11 bases separating them. Germline CDR1 reads SGHAT; CDR2 reads FQNNGV. This CDR3 has 15 amino acids. The CDR3 reads CASSPQGFSGNTIYF. The CDR3 bases are TGTGCCAGCAGCCCCCAGGGTTTCTCTGGAAACACCATATATTTT.

The chain combines TRBV5-1 with TRBJ1-1, with D tentatively TRBD1 (6 bases). The germline CDR1 and CDR2 sequences are SGHRS and YFSETQ. This CDR3 has 13 amino acids. Between the trimmed V and J ends, which lost 0 bases and 8 bases, there was a span of 11 bases. DNA of the CDR3: TGCGCCAGCAGCTTGGCAGGGGCTGGGGAAGCTTTCTTT. Protein sequence: CASSLAGAGEAFF.

This clone occurred a few times. The chain employs TRBV14 and TRBJ2-7, with no clear D. The CDR3 is made up of 13 amino acids. Trimming stripped 0 bases from V and 7 bases from J, with 10 bases between. Germline V gene lookup returns CDR1 SGHDN and CDR2 FVKESK. The CDR3 DNA is TGTGCCAGCAGCCAAGATATCACTGGGGAGCAGTACTTC. Amino acids: CASSQDITGEQYF.

The chain couples TRBV11-2 to TRBJ2-7; the D gene could be TRBD1 or TRBD2 (5 bases each). Germline-derived CDR1 and CDR2 are SGHAT and FQNNGV. The V and J ends lost 4 bases and 10 bases respectively, with 23 bases between them. This CDR3 region has 15 residues. This CDR3 is CASSWSGAAPNYQYF. The CDR3 DNA reads TGTGCCAGCAGCTGGTCCGGGGCGGCCCCAAATTATCAGTACTTC.

This clone was picked up many times. V is TRBV2 and J is TRBJ2-7; D is perhaps TRBD2 (5 bases). Germline V CDR1 and CDR2: SNHLY, FYNNEI. Trimming took off 4 bases at V and 6 bases at J, with 7 bases between the two ends. This CDR3 spans 11 amino acids. The CDR3 reads CASSVAREQYF. CDR3 bases: TGTGCCAGCAGTGTAGCGCGCGAGCAGTACTTC.

This clone occurred a few times. The rearrangement uses TRBV6-5 and TRBJ2-1; possibly TRBD1 for D (6 bases). Germline CDR1 is MNHEY and CDR2 is SVGAGI. This CDR3 contains 15 residues. The V end was cut by 10 bases, the J end by 0 bases, with 16 bases between. DNA of the CDR3: TGTGCCACCTACTCGACAGGAAGCTCCTACAATGAGCAGTTCTTC. As protein: CATYSTGSSYNEQFF.

The chain is built from TRBV11-3 and TRBJ1-1; D might be TRBD1 (6 bases). This CDR3 is 14 amino acids long. Germline CDR1 is SGHNT and CDR2 is YENEEA. V lost 5 bases and J lost 0, with 10 bases in between. CDR3 residues: CASSRRGMNTEAFF. For the CDR3, the DNA is TGTGCCAGCAGCCGTAGGGGGATGAACACTGAAGCTTTCTTT.

Only a few counts were recorded for this clone. This chain connects TRBV11-2 to TRBJ1-5; TRBD1 matches at 7 bases. This CDR3 contains 13 residues. J lost 4 bases, V lost 4 bases, and 1 base had no gene match. Germline-derived CDR1 and CDR2 are SGHAT and FQNNGV. CDR3 in DNA: TGTGCCAGCAGCTACAGGGGTAATCAGCCCCAGCATTTT. Amino acid sequence: CASSYRGNQPQHF.

The chain is built from TRBV4-3 and TRBJ2-2; possible D gene TRBD1, 6 bases. The CDR3 contains 14 residues. In germline, CDR1 is LGHNA, CDR2 YSLEER. Trimming took 8 bases from V and 5 from J, leaving 15 bases between them. This CDR3 reads CASGHRVGTGELFF. In DNA, the CDR3 is TGCGCCAGCGGACACAGGGTAGGAACCGGGGAGCTGTTTTTT.

The chain recombines TRBV5-4 with TRBJ2-3; 11 bases agree with TRBD2. Germline assignment: CDR1 SGHNT and CDR2 YYREEE (reference sequence). The ends lost 4 bases at V and 1 base at J; junction bases unmatched: 5. The CDR3 consists of 16 residues. The CDR3 coding sequence is TGTGCCAGCAGCGCCCTACTAGCGGGAGGCACAGATACGCAGTATTTT. It encodes CASSALLAGGTDTQYF.

V gene TRBV19 combines with J gene TRBJ1-2; D call uncertain. CDR1 is LNHDA and CDR2 is SQIVND in the germline V gene (reference sequence). The CDR3 is 13 residues long. V lost 8 bases, J lost 4 bases, and 14 bases lay in between. The CDR3 DNA sequence: TGTGCCAGTGGGTCTACACAGCTCTATGGCTACACCTTC. Its translation is CASGSTQLYGYTF.

About this clone: This specimen includes other DNA sequences encoding the same CDR3. This chain joins TRBV30 and TRBJ1-3; no clear D gene. In germline, CDR1 is GTSNPN, CDR2 SVGIG (reference sequence). V shed 0 bases and J shed 4 bases, with 4 bases lying between them. This CDR3 has 12 amino acids. CDR3 amino acids: CAWSVSGNTIYF. The CDR3 DNA is TGTGCCTGGAGTGTATCCGGAAACACCATATATTTT.

The V gene is TRBV5-5, the J gene TRBJ1-6; D remains ambiguous. The CDR3 is made up of 16 amino acids. Germline lookup yields CDR1 SGHKS and CDR2 YYEKEE (reference sequence). V lost 1 base and J 5 bases, leaving 13 bases between the germline ends. Written as DNA, the CDR3 is TGTGCCAGCAGCTTGTTATCCGGGTATCATAATTCACCCCTCCACTTT. Translating gives CASSLLSGYHNSPLHF.

The chain recombines TRBV7-9 with TRBJ2-1, with 9 bases that match TRBD1. Trimming removed 6 bases from V and 16 bases from J; junction bases left unmatched: 7. The CDR3 extends over 11 amino acids. The V gene's germline CDR1 is SEHNR and CDR2 FQNEAQ (reference sequence). This chain's CDR3 is CASRRQGGQFF. CDR3 sequence (DNA): TGTGCCAGCAGACGACAGGGGGGGCAATTCTTC.

The gene calls are TRBV28 and TRBJ2-5; possibly TRBD1 for D (5 bases). Trimming shortened V by 3 bases and J by 2 bases, and 7 bases separated the two germline ends. Germline CDR1 and CDR2: MDHEN and SYDVKM. The length of the CDR3 is 13 residues. CDR3 in amino acids: CASSFQGQETQYF. The CDR3 coding sequence is TGTGCCAGCAGTTTCCAGGGACAAGAGACCCAGTACTTC.

This clone was seen only a few times. In DNA form, the CDR3 reads TGTGCCAGCAGTGACAACCGGGACAGGTTCGGCTCCTACAATGAGCAGTTCTTC. Amino acids: CASSDNRDRFGSYNEQFF. The genes are TRBV25-1 and TRBJ2-1; 8 bases agree with TRBD1. The CDR3 has 18 amino acids. From germline, CDR1 is MGHDK and CDR2 SYGVNS. V lost 3 bases to trimming and J lost 0 bases; unmatched junction nucleotides: 10.

This clone was detected a few times. The rearrangement uses TRBV29-1 and TRBJ2-1; TRBD2 is a possible D gene (5 bases). Germline CDR1 and CDR2: SQVTM and ANQGSEA. CDR3 length: 10 amino acids. Trimming pared 5 bases from V and 7 bases from J, leaving 6 bases between. CDR3: CSVWENEQFF. CDR3 nucleotides: TGCAGCGTTTGGGAGAATGAGCAGTTCTTC.

The chain joins TRBV30 to TRBJ2-6, with 9 bases lining up with TRBD1. This CDR3 is built from 19 residues. Per the germline V gene, CDR1 is GTSNPN and CDR2 is SVGIG (reference sequence). V shed 3 bases, J shed 7 bases, and the junction held 19 bases outside the gene matches. This chain's CDR3 is CAWSQGTGRSVRGANVLTF. CDR3 nucleotide sequence: TGTGCCTGGAGCCAGGGGACAGGGCGGTCCGTGAGGGGCGCCAACGTCCTGACTTTC.

The chain has TRBV4-2 and TRBJ2-3, with 9 bases lining up with TRBD2. The CDR3 is made up of 16 amino acids. Trimming at V came to 1 base and at J to 1 base, leaving 3 bases not matched to a gene. Per the germline V gene, CDR1 is LGHNA and CDR2 is YNFKEQ. The CDR3, as DNA: TGTGCCAGCAGCCAAGTAGTAGCGGGGGGCACAGATACGCAGTATTTT. Residues: CASSQVVAGGTDTQYF.

About this clone: This could be a read error, since a much larger clone is one nucleotide away. Other DNA sequences in the same sample also yield this CDR3. The chain uses TRBV7-9 and TRBJ2-6; D not certain. The CDR3 extends over 13 amino acids. Germline lookup yields CDR1 SEHNR and CDR2 FQNEAQ (reference sequence). V was cut by 3 bases and J by 0 bases, with 0 bases left in between. The CDR3 sequence: CASSFSGANVLTF. Here the CDR3 DNA reads TGTGCCAGCAGCTTCTCTGGGGCCAACGTCCTGACTTTC.

The CDR3 sequence: CASSGVAGGTDTQYF. CDR3 nucleotide sequence: TGTGCCAGCAGCGGGGTAGCGGGAGGCACAGATACGCAGTATTTT. The chain uses TRBV9 and TRBJ2-3, with 9 bases identical to TRBD2. This CDR3 is built from 15 residues. Germline assignment: CDR1 SGDLS and CDR2 YYNGEE. J was trimmed by 1 base and V by 3 bases; bases with no gene match: 3.

The rearrangement joins TRBV29-1 to TRBJ2-2, with D unclear. The CDR3 has 14 residues. V gave up 7 bases and J gave up 6 bases, with 18 bases separating them. Per germline, CDR1 SQVTM and CDR2 ANQGSEA. In DNA, the CDR3 is TGCAGCGCCCTTCTCCGAGGTGGGGCCGGGGAGCTGTTTTTT. Amino acids: CSALLRGGAGELFF.

The chain joins TRBV28 to TRBJ1-1, with a possible D match to TRBD1 (6 bases). The CDR3 spans 15 residues. CDR1 is MDHEN, CDR2 SYDVKM, per germline. V was pared by 3 bases and J by 3 bases, with 14 bases between. In nucleotides, the CDR3 is TGTGCCAGCAGTTTTCCTGGGGGGGCCTACACTGAAGCTTTCTTT. Translated: CASSFPGGAYTEAFF.